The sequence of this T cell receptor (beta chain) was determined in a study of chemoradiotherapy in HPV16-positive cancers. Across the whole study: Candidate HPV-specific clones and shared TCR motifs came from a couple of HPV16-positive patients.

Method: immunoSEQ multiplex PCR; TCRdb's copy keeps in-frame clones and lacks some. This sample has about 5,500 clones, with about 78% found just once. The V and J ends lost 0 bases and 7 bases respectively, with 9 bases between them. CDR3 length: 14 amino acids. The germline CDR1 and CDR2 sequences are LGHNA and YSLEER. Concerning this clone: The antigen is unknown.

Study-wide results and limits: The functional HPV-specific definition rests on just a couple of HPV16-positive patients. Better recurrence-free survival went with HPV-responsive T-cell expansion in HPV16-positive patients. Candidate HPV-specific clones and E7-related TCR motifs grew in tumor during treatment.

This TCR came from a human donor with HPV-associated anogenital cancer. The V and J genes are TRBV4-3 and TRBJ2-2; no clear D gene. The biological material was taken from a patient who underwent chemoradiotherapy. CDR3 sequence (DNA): TGCGCCAGCAGCCAAGATCTCGAAGTCGGGGAGCTGTTTTTT. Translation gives CASSQDLEVGELFF.